Shown below are 10 T cell receptor beta chains from a single sample sequenced in a study of T cells in Graves' hyperthyroidism and ophthalmopathy. TCR beta CDR3 regions were amplified from RNA transcripts. First-round RT-PCR targeting the TCR CDR3 was performed with the HTBI primer set. One entry per CDR3 protein, called by TCRdb with MiXCR from the multiplex PCR reads. Of a few hundred thousand distinct CDR3 sequences in the sample, under 20% were seen once. The material sequenced was blood. All receptors derive from a young woman with Graves' hyperthyroidism.

The V call is TRBV30, the J call TRBJ2-2; weak D call: TRBD2 (6 bases). Germline V gene sequence: CDR1 GTSNPN, CDR2 SVGIG (reference sequence). Deletions cut 2 bases from V and 6 bases from J, with 19 bases between. The CDR3 is made up of 16 amino acids. The CDR3 region is CAWSRLDRGNAGELFF. The CDR3 bases are TGTGCCTGGAGTCGACTAGATCGTGGGAATGCCGGGGAGCTGTTTTTT.

The rearrangement joins TRBV13 to TRBJ2-7, with 8 bases matching TRBD1. The CDR3 sequence is 15 residues long. Germline lookup yields CDR1 PRHDT and CDR2 FYEKMQ (reference sequence). The trim removed 5 bases at V and 6 bases at J, leaving 12 bases unmatched. The CDR3 is CASSHEDRASLEQYF. In DNA, the CDR3 is TGTGCCAGCAGCCATGAGGACAGGGCCTCTCTCGAGCAGTACTTC.

This clonotype was counted at least ten times. The rearrangement uses TRBV20-1 and TRBJ2-7; 10 bases line up with TRBD2. V was pared by 6 bases and J by 0 bases, with 11 bases of the junction left unmatched. The CDR3 spans 16 residues. Germline CDR1 is DFQATT and CDR2 is SNEGSKA (reference sequence). In nucleotides, the CDR3 is TGCAGTGCGGTCGCCAGCGGGGGGGCGGTCTCCTACGAGCAGTACTTC. Residues: CSAVASGGAVSYEQYF.

This clonotype appeared many times. This sequence joins TRBV6-4 and TRBJ2-6; 9 bases align to TRBD1. The CDR3 consists of 17 residues. Germline V gene sequence: CDR1 MRHNA, CDR2 SNTAGT. The DNA of the CDR3 is TGTGCAGGGGACAGGGAACTCAATCCCTCTGGGGCCAACGTCCTGACTTTC. This translates into CAGDRELNPSGANVLTF.

The rearrangement links TRBV6-1 to TRBJ2-2; D is perhaps TRBD2 (6 bases). V lost 9 bases and J lost 6, with 11 bases in between. Germline CDR1 and CDR2: MNHNS and SASEGT. This CDR3 contains 12 residues. The CDR3 nucleotides are TGTGCCAGTAAACCGGGGGCCGGGGAGCTGTTTTTT. Translating gives CASKPGAGELFF.

In this sample, this clonotype turned up many times. J is TRBJ2-5 and V is TRBV6-1; 7 bases align to TRBD2. V lost 6 bases, J lost 5 bases, and 15 bases stayed unmatched. CDR1 and CDR2 from the germline V gene are MNHNS and SASEGT. The CDR3 is 16 amino acids. Written as DNA, the CDR3 is TGTGCCAGCAGGGATATGACTAGCCCTAAGACCGAGACCCAGTACTTC. Residues: CASRDMTSPKTETQYF.

This clonotype was observed many times. J is TRBJ2-5 and V is TRBV12-3 or TRBV12-4; D remains ambiguous. There are 12 residues in the CDR3. Trimming cost V 3 bases and J 5 bases, with 7 bases left between them. CDR3 in DNA: TGTGCCAGCAGTTTCTATACGGAGACCCAGTACTTC. The encoded protein is CASSFYTETQYF.

Concerning this clonotype: A much larger clone differs from this one at a single base, so this may be a read error. The J gene is TRBJ2-4, the V gene TRBV11-2; D is ambiguous. The length of the CDR3 is 15 residues. Germline V CDR1 and CDR2: SGHAT, FQNNGV. CDR3 amino acids: CTSSLSQIAKNIQYF. CDR3 nucleotides: TGTACCAGCAGCTTAAGCCAGATAGCCAAAAACATTCAGTACTTC. Looking up the rest from reference TRBV11-2 and TRBJ2-4 gives the full variable domain: EAGVAQSPRYKIIEKRQSVAFWCNPISGHATLYWYQQILGQGPKLLIQFQNNGVVDDSQLPKDRFSAERLKGVDSTLKIQPAKLEDSAVYLCTSSLSQIAKNIQYFGAGTRLSVL.

This clonotype was seen ten or more times. The rearrangement uses TRBV28 and TRBJ1-5; no reliable D call. This CDR3 is 13 amino acids long. Germline CDR1 reads MDHEN; CDR2 reads SYDVKM. Trimming shortened V by 6 bases and J by 2 bases, and 8 bases separated the two germline ends. CDR3 coding DNA: TGTGCCAGCAGAGTTTATGGCAATCAGCCCCAGCATTTT. Translating it yields CASRVYGNQPQHF.

This clonotype was found many times. The chain joins TRBV5-1 to TRBJ2-7; D call uncertain. The CDR3 is 14 amino acids. The germline CDR1 and CDR2 sequences are SGHRS and YFSETQ. V lost 0 bases and J lost 0, with 7 bases in between. CDR3 sequence reads: CASSLDPNSYEQYF. The CDR3 DNA reads as TGCGCCAGCAGCTTGGACCCTAACTCCTACGAGCAGTACTTC.